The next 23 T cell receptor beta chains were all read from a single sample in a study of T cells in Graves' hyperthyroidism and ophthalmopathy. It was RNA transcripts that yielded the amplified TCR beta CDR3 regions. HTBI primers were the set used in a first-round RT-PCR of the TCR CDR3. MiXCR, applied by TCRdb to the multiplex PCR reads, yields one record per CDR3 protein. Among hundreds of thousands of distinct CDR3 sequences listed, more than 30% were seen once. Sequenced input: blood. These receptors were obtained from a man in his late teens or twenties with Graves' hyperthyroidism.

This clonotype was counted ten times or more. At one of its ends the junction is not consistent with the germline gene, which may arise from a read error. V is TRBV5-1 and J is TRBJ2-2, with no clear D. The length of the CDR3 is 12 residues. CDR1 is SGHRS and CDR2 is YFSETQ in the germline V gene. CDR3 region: CASSPNTGELFF. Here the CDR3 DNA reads TGTGCCAGCAGCCCGAACACCGGGGAGCTGTTTTTT.

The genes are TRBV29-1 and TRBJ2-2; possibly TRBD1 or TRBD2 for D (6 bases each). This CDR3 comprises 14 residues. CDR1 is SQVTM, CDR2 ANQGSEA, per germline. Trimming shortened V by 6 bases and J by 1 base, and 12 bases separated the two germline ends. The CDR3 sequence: CSVGGGGNTGELFF. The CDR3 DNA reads TGCAGCGTAGGAGGAGGGGGGAACACCGGGGAGCTGTTTTTT.

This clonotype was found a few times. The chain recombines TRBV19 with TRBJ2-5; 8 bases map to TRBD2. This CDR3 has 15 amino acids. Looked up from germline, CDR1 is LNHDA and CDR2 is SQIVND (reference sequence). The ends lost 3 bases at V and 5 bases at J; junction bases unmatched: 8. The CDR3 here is CASSILAGPSETQYF. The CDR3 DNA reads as TGTGCCAGTAGTATTTTAGCGGGACCCTCTGAGACCCAGTACTTC. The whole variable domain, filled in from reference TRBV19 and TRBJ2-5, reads DGGITQSPKYLFRKEGQNVTLSCEQNLNHDAMYWYRQDPGQGLRLIYYSQIVNDFQKGDIAEGYSVSREKKESFPLTVTSAQKNPTAFYLCASSILAGPSETQYFGPGTRLLVL.

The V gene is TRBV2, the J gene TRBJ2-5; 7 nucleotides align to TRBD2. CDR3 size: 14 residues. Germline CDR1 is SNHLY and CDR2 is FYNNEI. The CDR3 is CAKEGGPAKETQYF. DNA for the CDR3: TGTGCTAAGGAGGGAGGGCCGGCTAAAGAGACCCAGTACTTC.

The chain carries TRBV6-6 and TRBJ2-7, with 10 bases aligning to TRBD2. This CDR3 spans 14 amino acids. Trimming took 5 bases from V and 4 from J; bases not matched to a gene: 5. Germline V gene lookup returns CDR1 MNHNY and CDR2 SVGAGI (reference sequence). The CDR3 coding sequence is TGTGCCAGCAGTGATACTAGCGGGGATTACGAGCAGTACTTC. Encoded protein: CASSDTSGDYEQYF.

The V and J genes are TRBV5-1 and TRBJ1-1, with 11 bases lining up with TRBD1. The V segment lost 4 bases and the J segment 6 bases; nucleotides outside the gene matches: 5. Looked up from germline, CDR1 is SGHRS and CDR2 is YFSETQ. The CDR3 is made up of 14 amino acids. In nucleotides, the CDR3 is TGCGCCAGCAGCCACGGGACAGGGGGGGCTGAAGCTTTCTTT. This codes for CASSHGTGGAEAFF. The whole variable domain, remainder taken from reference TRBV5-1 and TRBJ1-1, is KAGVTQTPRYLIKTRGQQVTLSCSPISGHRSVSWYQQTPGQGLQFLFEYFSETQRNKGNFPGRFSGRQFSNSRSEMNVSTLELGDSALYLCASSHGTGGAEAFFGQGTRLTVV.

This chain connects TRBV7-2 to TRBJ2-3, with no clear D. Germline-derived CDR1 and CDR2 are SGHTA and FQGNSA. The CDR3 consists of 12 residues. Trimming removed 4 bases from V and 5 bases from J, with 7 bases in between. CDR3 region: CASSYVGDTQYF. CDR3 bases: TGTGCCAGCAGCTACGTTGGAGATACGCAGTATTTT.

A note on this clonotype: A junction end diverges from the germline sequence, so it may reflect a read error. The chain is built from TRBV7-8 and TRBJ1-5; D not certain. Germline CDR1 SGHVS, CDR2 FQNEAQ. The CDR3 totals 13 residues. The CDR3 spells CASGRGELQPQHF. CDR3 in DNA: TGTGCCAGCGGCAGAGGTGAATTGCAGCCCCAACATTTT.

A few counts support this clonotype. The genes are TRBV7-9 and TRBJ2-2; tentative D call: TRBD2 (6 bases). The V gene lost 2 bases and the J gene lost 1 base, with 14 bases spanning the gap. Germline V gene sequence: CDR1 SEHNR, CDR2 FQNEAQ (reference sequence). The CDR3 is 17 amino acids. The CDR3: CASSLSFRGVNTGELFF. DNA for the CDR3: TGTGCCAGCAGCTTAAGTTTCCGCGGGGTGAACACCGGGGAGCTGTTTTTT.

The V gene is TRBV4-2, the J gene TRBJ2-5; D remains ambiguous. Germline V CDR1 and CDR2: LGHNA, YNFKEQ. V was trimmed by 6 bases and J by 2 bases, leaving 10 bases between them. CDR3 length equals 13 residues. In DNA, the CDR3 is TGTGCCAGCAGATGGTGCCCGCAAGAGACCCAGTACTTC. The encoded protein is CASRWCPQETQYF.

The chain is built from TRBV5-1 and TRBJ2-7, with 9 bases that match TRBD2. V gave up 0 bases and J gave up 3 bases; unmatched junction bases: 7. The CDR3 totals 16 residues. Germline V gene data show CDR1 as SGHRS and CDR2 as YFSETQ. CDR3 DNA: TGCGCCAGCAGCTTGGATGAGAGCGGGAGGTACTACGAGCAGTACTTC. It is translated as CASSLDESGRYYEQYF. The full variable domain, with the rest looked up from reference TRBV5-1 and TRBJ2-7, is KAGVTQTPRYLIKTRGQQVTLSCSPISGHRSVSWYQQTPGQGLQFLFEYFSETQRNKGNFPGRFSGRQFSNSRSEMNVSTLELGDSALYLCASSLDESGRYYEQYFGPGTRLTVT.

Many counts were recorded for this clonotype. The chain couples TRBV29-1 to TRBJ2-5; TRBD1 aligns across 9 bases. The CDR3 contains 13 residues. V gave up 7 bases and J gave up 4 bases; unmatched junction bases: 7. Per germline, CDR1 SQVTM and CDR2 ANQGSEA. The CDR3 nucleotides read TGCAGCGGCCTACAGGGGGCTGGAGAGACCCAGTACTTC. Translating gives CSGLQGAGETQYF.

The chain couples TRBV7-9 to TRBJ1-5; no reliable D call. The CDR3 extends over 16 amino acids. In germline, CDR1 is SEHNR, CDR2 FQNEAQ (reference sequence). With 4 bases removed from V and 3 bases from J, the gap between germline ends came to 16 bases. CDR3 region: CASSSELSGPNQPQHF. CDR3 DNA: TGTGCCAGCAGCTCGGAACTGTCTGGCCCCAATCAGCCCCAGCATTTT.

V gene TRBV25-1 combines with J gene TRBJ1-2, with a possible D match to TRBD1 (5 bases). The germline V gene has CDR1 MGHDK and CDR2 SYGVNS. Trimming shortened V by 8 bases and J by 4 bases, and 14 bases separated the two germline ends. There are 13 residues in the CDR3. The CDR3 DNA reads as TGTGCCAGCCAAAGGGGCGGCGGCTATGGCTACACCTTC. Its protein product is CASQRGGGYGYTF.

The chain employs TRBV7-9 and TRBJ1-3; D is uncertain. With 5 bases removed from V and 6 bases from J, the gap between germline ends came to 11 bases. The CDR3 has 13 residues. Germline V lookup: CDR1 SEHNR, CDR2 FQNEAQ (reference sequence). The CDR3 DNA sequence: TGTGCCAGCAGCATAGAAGGTATAAACACCATATATTTT. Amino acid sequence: CASSIEGINTIYF.

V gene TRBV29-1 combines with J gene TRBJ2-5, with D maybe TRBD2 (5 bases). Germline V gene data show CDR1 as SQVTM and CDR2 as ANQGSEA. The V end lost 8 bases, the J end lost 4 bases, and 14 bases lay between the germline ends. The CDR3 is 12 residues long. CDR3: CSLFGESETQYF. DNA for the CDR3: TGCAGCTTATTCGGGGAGTCAGAGACCCAGTACTTC.

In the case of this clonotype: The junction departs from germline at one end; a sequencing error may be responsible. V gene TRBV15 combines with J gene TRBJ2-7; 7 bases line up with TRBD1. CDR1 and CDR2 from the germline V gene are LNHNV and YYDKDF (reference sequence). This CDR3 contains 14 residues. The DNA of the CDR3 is TGTGCCGCCAGCAGCGTGACAGGGAACCACGAGCAGTACTTC. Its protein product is CAASSVTGNHEQYF.

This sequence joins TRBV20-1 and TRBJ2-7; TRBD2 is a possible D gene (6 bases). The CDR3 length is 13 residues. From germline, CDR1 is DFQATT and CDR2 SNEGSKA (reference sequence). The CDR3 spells CGVGRDSSYEQYF. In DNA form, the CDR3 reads TGCGGGGTCGGTAGGGACTCGTCCTACGAGCAGTACTTC.

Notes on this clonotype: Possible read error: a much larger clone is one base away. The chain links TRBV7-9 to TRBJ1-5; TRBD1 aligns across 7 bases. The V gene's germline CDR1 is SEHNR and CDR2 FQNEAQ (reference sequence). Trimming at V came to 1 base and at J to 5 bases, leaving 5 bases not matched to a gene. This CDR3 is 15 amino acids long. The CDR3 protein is CASSLEATGHQPQHF. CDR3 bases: TGTGCCAGCAGCTTAGAGGCGACAGGGCATCAGCCCCAGCATTTT.

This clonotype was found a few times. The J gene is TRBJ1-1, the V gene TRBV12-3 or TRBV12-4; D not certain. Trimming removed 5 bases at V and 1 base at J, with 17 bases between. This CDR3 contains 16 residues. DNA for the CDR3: TGTGCCAGCAGTCCACCTAACCCAGTAGGGAACACTGAAGCTTTCTTT. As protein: CASSPPNPVGNTEAFF.

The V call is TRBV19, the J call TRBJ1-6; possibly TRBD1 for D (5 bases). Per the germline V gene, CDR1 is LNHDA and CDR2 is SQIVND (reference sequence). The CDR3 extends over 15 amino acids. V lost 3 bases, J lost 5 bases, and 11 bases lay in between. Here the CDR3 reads CASSIVGGDNSPLHF. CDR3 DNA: TGTGCCAGTAGTATTGTCGGGGGGGATAATTCACCCCTCCACTTT.

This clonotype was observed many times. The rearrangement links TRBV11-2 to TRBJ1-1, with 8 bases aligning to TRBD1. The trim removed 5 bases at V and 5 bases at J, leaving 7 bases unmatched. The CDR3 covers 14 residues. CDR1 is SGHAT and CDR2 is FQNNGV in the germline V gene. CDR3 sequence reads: CASSPTGAGTEAFF. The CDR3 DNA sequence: TGTGCCAGCAGCCCGACAGGGGCTGGGACTGAAGCTTTCTTT. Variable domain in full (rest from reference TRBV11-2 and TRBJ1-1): EAGVAQSPRYKIIEKRQSVAFWCNPISGHATLYWYQQILGQGPKLLIQFQNNGVVDDSQLPKDRFSAERLKGVDSTLKIQPAKLEDSAVYLCASSPTGAGTEAFFGQGTRLTVV.

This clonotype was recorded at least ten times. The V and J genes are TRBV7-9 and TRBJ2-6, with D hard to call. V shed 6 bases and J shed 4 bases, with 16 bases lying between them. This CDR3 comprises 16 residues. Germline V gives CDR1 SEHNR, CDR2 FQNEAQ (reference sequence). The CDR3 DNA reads TGTGCCAGCAGTCATAGGAAGGGCTCCGGGGCCAACGTCCTGACTTTC. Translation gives CASSHRKGSGANVLTF.